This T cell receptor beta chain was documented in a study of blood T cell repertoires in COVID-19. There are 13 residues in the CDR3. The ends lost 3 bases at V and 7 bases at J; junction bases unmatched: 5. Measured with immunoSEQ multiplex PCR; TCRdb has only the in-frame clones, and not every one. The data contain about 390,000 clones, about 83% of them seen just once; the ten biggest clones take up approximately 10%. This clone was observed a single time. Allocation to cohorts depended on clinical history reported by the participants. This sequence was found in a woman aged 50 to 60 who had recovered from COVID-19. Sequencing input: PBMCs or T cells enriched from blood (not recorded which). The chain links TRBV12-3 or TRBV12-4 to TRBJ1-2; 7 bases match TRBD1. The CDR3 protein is CASSLGQSLGYTF. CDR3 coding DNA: TGTGCCAGCAGTTTGGGACAGTCCCTTGGCTACACCTTC.